The 7 T cell receptor beta chains below were found in one sample sequenced in a study of OX40 agonist ivuxolimab in advanced cancers. Data came from immunoSEQ multiplex PCR; TCRdb stores just in-frame clones and leaves some out. This table holds 60,000 or so clones, over 80% found once. The source material was CD4+ or CD8+ T cells sorted from blood, sampled in a trial of the OX40 agonist ivuxolimab. The receptors stem from an adult with an advanced solid tumor such as melanoma, head and neck, liver or kidney cancer.

In DNA, the CDR3 is TGTGCCTTAATTCCGGGACTAACATCCACAGATACGCAGTATTTT. Encoded protein: CALIPGLTSTDTQYF. The chain links TRBV10-3 to TRBJ2-3; 7 bases fit TRBD2. Germline V gene lookup returns CDR1 ENHRY and CDR2 SYGVKD. The length of the CDR3 is 15 residues. After removal of 11 bases from V and 2 bases from J, the junction contained 13 bases not matched to a gene.

On this clone itself: A read error may produce the germline difference seen at one junction end. The V and J genes are TRBV4-2 and TRBJ2-1, with TRBD2 matching 10 bases. The CDR3 extends over 16 amino acids. From germline, CDR1 is LGHNA and CDR2 YNFKEQ. This chain's CDR3 is CASSEERTSGYNEQFF. The CDR3 bases are TGTGCCAGCAGCGAAGAGAGGACTAGCGGCTACAATGAGCAGTTCTTC.

V is TRBV6-6 and J is TRBJ2-3, with D unresolved. Between the trimmed V and J ends, which lost 7 bases and 3 bases, there was a span of 14 bases. CDR1 is MNHNY, CDR2 SVGAGI, per germline (reference sequence). This CDR3 has 14 residues. This chain's CDR3 is CASKGIWLTDTQYF. DNA for the CDR3: TGTGCCAGCAAAGGGATATGGCTAACAGATACGCAGTATTTT.

The chain joins TRBV6-6 to TRBJ2-1; D gene unclear. The CDR3 extends over 14 amino acids. Trimming left V 2 bases short and J 6 bases short, with 11 bases between. Germline CDR1 and CDR2: MNHNY and SVGAGI (reference sequence). The CDR3 DNA is TGTGCCAGCAGTTACGGGCAGATTGGCAATGAGCAGTTCTTC. It is translated as CASSYGQIGNEQFF.

V is TRBV28 and J is TRBJ1-1, with no clear D. Germline-derived CDR1 and CDR2 are MDHEN and SYDVKM. This CDR3 spans 15 amino acids. The V and J ends lost 1 base and 0 bases respectively, with 9 bases between them. The CDR3 reads CASSLSPAMNTEAFF. In nucleotides, the CDR3 is TGTGCCAGCAGTTTATCTCCAGCCATGAACACTGAAGCTTTCTTT.

The genes are TRBV6-5 and TRBJ1-1, with D unclear. Germline CDR1 MNHEY, CDR2 SVGAGI. Between the trimmed V and J ends, which lost 2 bases and 4 bases, there was a span of 8 bases. The CDR3 length is 13 residues. The CDR3 reads CASSYERVTEAFF. CDR3 nucleotides: TGTGCCAGCAGTTACGAGCGGGTCACTGAAGCTTTCTTT.

V gene TRBV7-9 combines with J gene TRBJ2-1; D remains unclear. CDR3 size: 13 residues. Germline values: CDR1 SEHNR, CDR2 FQNEAQ (reference sequence). Trimming shortened V by 5 bases and J by 8 bases, and 13 bases separated the two germline ends. The DNA for the CDR3 is TGTGCCAGCAGCGGTCCTAGGCCCGATGAGCAGTTCTTC. Its protein is CASSGPRPDEQFF.